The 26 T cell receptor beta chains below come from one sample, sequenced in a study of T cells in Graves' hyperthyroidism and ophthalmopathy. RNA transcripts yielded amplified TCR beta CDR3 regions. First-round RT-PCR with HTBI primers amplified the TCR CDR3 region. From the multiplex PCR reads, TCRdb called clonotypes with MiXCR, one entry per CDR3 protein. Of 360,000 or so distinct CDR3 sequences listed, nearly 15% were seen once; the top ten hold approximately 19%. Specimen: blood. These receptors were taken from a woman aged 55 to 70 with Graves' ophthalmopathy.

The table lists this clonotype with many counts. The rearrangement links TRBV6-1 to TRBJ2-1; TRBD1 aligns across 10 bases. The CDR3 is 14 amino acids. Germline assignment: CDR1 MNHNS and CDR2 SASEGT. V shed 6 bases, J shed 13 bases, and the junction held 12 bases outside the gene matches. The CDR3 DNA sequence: TGTGCCAGCAGCTTGGGACAGGGGAGTACTAACCAGTTCTTC. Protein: CASSLGQGSTNQFF.

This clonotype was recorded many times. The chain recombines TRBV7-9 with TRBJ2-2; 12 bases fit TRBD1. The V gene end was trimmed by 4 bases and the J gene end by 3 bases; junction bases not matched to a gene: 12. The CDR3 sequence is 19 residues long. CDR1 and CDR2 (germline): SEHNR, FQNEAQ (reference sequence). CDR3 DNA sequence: TGTGCCAGCAGCTCCCGCCGGGACAGGGGGCCGCTCGACACCGGGGAGCTGTTTTTT. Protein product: CASSSRRDRGPLDTGELFF. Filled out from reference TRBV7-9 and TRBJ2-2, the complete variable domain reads DTGVSQNPRHKITKRGQNVTFRCDPISEHNRLYWYRQTLGQGPEFLTYFQNEAQLEKSRLLSDRFSAERPKGSFSTLEIQRTEQGDSAMYLCASSSRRDRGPLDTGELFFGEGSRLTVL.

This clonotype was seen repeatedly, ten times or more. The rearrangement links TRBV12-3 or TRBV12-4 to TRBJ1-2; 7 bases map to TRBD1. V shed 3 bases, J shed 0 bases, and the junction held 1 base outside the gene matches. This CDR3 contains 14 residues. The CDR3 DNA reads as TGTGCCAGCAGTTTGGGACAGACTAACTATGGCTACACCTTC. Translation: CASSLGQTNYGYTF.

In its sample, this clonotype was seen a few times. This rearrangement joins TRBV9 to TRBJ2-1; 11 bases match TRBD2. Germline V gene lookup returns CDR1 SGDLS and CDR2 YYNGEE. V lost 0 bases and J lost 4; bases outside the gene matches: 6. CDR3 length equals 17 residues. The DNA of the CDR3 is TGTGCCAGCAGCGTAGTAGGGACTAGCGGACTTTACAATGAGCAGTTCTTC. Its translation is CASSVVGTSGLYNEQFF. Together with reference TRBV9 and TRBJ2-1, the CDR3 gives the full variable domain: DSGVTQTPKHLITATGQRVTLRCSPRSGDLSVYWYQQSLDQGLQFLIQYYNGEERAKGNILERFSAQQFPDLHSELNLSSLELGDSALYFCASSVVGTSGLYNEQFFGPGTRLTVL.

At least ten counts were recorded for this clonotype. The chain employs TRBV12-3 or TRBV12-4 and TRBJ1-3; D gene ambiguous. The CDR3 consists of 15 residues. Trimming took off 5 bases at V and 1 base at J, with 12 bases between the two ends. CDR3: CASSTPAVSGNTIYF. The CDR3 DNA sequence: TGTGCCAGCAGTACCCCGGCGGTGTCTGGAAACACCATATATTTT.

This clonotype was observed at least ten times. CDR3 coding DNA: TGTGCCAGCAGCTTAGTTTCTATGGCCCCAACGCCAGATACGCAGTATTTT. Its translation is CASSLVSMAPTPDTQYF. The chain links TRBV7-2 to TRBJ2-3, with no clear D. Trimming shortened V by 1 base and J by 4 bases, and 18 bases separated the two germline ends. In germline, CDR1 is SGHTA, CDR2 FQGNSA. This CDR3 contains 17 residues.

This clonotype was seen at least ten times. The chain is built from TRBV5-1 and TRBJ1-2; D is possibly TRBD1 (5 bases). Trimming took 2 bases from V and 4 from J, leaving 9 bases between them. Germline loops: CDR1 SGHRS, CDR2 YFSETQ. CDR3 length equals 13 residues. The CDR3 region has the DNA TGCGCCAGCAGCTTAGGGGAAGGCTATGGCTACACCTTC. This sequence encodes CASSLGEGYGYTF.

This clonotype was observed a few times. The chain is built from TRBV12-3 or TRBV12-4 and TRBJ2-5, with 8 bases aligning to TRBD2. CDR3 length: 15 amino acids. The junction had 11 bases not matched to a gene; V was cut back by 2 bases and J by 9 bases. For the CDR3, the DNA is TGTGCCAGCAGTTTACAAGGCGGGGGGATGGGGGCCCAGTACTTC. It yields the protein CASSLQGGGMGAQYF.

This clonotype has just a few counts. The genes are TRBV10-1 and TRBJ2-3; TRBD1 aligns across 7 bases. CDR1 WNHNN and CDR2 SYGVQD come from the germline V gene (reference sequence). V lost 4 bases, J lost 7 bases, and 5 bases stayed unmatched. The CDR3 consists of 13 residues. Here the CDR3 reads CASSAGGVNTQYF. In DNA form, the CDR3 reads TGCGCCAGCAGTGCAGGGGGAGTGAATACGCAGTATTTT.

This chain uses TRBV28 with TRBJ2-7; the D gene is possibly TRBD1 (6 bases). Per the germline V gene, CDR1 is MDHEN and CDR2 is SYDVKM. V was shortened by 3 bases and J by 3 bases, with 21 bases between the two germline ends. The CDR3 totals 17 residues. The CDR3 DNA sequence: TGTGCCAGCAGTTTCCCCAACCTTGACAGGCTGGACTACGAGCAGTACTTC. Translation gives CASSFPNLDRLDYEQYF.

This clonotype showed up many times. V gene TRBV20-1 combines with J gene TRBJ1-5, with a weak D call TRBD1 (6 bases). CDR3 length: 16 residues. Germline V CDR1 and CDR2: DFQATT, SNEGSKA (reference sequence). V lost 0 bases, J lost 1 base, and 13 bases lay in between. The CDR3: CSARDSSGVSNQPQHF. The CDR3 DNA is TGCAGTGCTAGAGATTCGTCAGGGGTCAGCAATCAGCCCCAGCATTTT.

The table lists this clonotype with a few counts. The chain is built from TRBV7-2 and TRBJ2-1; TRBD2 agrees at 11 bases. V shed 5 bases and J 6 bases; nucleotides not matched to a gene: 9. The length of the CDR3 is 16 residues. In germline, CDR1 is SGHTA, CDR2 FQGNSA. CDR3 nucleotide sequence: TGTGCCAGCAGCCAAGTCTTAGCGGGAGGGCCCAATGAGCAGTTCTTC. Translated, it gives CASSQVLAGGPNEQFF.

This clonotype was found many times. DNA for the CDR3: TGCGCCAGCAGCTTGGAAGGACAGTACAATCAGCCCCAGCATTTT. As protein: CASSLEGQYNQPQHF. The chain couples TRBV5-1 to TRBJ1-5; D perhaps matches TRBD1 (6 bases). V lost 0 bases, J lost 3 bases, and 10 bases lay in between. Germline V gene sequence: CDR1 SGHRS, CDR2 YFSETQ. This CDR3 has 15 amino acids.

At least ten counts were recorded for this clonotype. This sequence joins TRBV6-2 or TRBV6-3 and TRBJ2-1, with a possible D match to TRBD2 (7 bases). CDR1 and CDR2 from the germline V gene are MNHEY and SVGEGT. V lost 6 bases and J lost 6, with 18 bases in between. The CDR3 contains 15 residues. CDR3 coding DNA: TGTGCCAGCAGCCCAGCGGTGGGGGGGGCCAATGAGCAGTTCTTC. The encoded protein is CASSPAVGGANEQFF.

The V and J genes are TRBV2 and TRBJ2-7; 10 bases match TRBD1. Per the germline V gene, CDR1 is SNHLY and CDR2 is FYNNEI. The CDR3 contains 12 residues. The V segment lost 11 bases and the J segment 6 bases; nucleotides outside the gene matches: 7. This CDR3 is CAFRDRGAEQYF. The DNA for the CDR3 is TGTGCCTTCCGGGACAGGGGTGCCGAGCAGTACTTC.

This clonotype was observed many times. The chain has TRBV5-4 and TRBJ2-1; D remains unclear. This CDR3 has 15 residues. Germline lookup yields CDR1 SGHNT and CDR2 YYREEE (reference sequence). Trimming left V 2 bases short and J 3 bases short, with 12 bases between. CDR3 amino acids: CASSFGQSNYNEQFF. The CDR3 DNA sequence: TGTGCCAGCAGCTTTGGCCAGTCAAACTACAATGAGCAGTTCTTC.

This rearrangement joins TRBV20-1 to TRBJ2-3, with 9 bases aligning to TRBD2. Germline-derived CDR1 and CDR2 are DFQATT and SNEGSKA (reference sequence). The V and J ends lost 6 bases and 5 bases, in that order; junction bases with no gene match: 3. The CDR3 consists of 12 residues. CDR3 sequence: CSADSGRDTQYF. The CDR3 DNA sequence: TGCAGTGCCGATAGCGGGAGAGATACGCAGTATTTT.

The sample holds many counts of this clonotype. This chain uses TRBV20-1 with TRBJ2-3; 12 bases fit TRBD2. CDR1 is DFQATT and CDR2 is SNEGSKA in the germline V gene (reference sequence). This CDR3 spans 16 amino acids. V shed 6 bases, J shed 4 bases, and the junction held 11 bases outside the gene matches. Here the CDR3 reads CSAAPVTSGSPDTQYF. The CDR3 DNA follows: TGCAGTGCAGCCCCAGTGACTAGCGGGAGTCCAGATACGCAGTATTTT.

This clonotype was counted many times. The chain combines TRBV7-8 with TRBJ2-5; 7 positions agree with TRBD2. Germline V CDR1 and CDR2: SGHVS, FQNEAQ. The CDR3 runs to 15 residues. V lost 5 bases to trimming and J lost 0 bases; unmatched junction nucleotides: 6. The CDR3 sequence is CASSGASGYQETQYF. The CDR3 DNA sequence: TGTGCCAGCAGCGGGGCTAGCGGCTACCAAGAGACCCAGTACTTC. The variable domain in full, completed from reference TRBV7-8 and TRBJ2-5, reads GAGVSQSPRYKVAKRGQDVALRCDPISGHVSLFWYQQALGQGPEFLTYFQNEAQLDKSGLPSDRFFAERPEGSVSTLKIQRTQQEDSAVYLCASSGASGYQETQYFGPGTRLLVL.

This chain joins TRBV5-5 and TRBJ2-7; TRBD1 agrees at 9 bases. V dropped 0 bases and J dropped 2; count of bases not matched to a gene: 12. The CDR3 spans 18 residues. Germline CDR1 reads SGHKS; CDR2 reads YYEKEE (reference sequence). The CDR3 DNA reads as TGTGCCAGCAGCTTGGCCCTAAGTCCGGGACAGGGCGCCTACGAGCAGTACTTC. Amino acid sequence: CASSLALSPGQGAYEQYF.

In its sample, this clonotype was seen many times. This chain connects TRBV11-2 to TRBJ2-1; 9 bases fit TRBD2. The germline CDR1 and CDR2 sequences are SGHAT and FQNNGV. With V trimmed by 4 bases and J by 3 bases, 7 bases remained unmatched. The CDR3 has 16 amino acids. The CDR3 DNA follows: TGTGCCAGCAGCTACATAACTAGCGGGTTCTACAATGAGCAGTTCTTC. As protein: CASSYITSGFYNEQFF. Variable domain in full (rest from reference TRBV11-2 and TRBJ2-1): EAGVAQSPRYKIIEKRQSVAFWCNPISGHATLYWYQQILGQGPKLLIQFQNNGVVDDSQLPKDRFSAERLKGVDSTLKIQPAKLEDSAVYLCASSYITSGFYNEQFFGPGTRLTVL.

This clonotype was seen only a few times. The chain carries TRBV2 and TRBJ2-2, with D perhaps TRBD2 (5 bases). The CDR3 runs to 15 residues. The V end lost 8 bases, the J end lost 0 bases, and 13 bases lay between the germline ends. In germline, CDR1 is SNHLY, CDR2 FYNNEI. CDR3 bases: TGTGCCAGCTCCGAGGGCCGGTCGAACACCGGGGAGCTGTTTTTT. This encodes CASSEGRSNTGELFF. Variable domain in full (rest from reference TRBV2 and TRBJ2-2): EPEVTQTPSHQVTQMGQEVILRCVPISNHLYFYWYRQILGQKVEFLVSFYNNEISEKSEIFDDQFSVERPDGSNFTLKIRSTKLEDSAMYFCASSEGRSNTGELFFGEGSRLTVL.

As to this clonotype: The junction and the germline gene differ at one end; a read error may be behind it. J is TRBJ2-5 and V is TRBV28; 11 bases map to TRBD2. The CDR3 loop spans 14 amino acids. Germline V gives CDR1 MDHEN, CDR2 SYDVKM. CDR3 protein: CARGGKLAGAEGDF. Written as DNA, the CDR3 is TGTGCCAGAGGGGGGAAACTAGCGGGAGCTGAAGGCGACTTC.

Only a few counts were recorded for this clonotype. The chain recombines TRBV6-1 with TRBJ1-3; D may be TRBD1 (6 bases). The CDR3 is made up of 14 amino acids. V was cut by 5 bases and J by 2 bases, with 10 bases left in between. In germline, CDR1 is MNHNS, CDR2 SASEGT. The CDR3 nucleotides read TGTGCCAGCAGTACCGGGACACCTGGAAACACCATATATTTT. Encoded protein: CASSTGTPGNTIYF.

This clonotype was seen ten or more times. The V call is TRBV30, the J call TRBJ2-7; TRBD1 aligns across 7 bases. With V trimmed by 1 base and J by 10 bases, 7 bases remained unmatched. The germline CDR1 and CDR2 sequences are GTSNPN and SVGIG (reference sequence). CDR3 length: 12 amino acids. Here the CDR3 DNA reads TGTGCCTGGAGTGGTCGACAGGGCCGTCAGTACTTC. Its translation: CAWSGRQGRQYF.

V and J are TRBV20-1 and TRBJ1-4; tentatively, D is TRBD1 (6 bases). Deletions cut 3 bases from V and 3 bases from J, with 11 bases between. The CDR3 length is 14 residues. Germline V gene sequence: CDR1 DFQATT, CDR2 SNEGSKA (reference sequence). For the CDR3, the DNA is TGCAGTGCTAGCGGGGGGGCGTCTAATGAAAAACTGTTTTTT. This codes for CSASGGASNEKLFF.